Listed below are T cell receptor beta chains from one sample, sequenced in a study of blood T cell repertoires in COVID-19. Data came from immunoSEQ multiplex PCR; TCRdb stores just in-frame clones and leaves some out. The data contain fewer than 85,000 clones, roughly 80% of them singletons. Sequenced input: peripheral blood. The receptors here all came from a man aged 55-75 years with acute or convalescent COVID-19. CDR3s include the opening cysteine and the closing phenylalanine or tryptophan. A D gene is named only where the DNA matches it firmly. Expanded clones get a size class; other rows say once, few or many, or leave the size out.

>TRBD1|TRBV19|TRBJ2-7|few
CATGTGEGISGEQYF
TGTGCCACAGGAACAGGGGAAGGTATATCCGGCGAGCAGTACTTC
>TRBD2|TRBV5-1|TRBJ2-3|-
CASSGGAGGQRRTDTQYF
TGCGCCAGCAGCGGAGGGGCGGGAGGCCAACGTCGCACAGATACGCAGTATTTT
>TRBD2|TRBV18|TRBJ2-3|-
CASSPPGLADPYTDTQYF
TGTGCCAGCTCACCACCGGGACTAGCGGACCCCTACACAGATACGCAGTATTTT
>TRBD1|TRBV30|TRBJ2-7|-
CAWNRDRDSYEQYF
TGTGCCTGGAACCGGGACAGAGACTCCTACGAGCAGTACTTC
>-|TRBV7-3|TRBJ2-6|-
CASSPGDGANVLTF
TGTGCCAGCAGCCCGGGGGACGGGGCCAACGTCCTGACTTTC
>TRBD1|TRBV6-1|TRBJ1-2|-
CASSEETGVGEMDGYTF
TGTGCCAGCAGTGAAGAGACAGGGGTGGGCGAGATGGATGGCTACACCTTC
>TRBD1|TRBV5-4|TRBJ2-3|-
CASSTAPGTGADTQYF
TGTGCCAGCAGCACAGCTCCTGGGACAGGGGCGGATACGCAGTATTTT
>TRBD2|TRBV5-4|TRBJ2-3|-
CASSFAGGLGGTDTQYF
TGTGCCAGCAGCTTCGCGGGGGGCCTGGGGGGCACAGATACGCAGTATTTT
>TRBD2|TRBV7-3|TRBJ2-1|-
CASSSLSSGSYNEQFF
TGTGCCAGCAGCTCCCTCTCTAGCGGGAGTTACAATGAGCAGTTCTTC
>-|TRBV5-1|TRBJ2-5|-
CASSHTPGQTETQYF
TGCGCCAGCAGCCACACTCCGGGACAAACAGAGACCCAGTACTTC
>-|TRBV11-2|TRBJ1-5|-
CASSLSGAAPQHF
TGTGCCAGCAGCTTAAGTGGGGCAGCCCCCCAGCATTTT
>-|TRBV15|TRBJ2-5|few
CATSRDSTSGETQYF
TGTGCCACCAGCAGAGATAGTACGTCAGGGGAGACCCAGTACTTC
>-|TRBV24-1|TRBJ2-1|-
CATSDPGSETNNEQFF
TGTGCCACCAGTGATCCGGGGTCTGAGACAAACAATGAGCAGTTCTTC
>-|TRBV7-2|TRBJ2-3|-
CASSLVTGTDTQYF
TGTGCCAGCAGCTTAGTTACGGGCACAGATACGCAGTATTTT
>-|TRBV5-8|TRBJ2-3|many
CASSTRDTTDTQYF
TGTGCCAGCAGCACCCGGGACACCACAGATACGCAGTATTTT
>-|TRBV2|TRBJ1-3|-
CASRQQVSGNTIYF
TGTGCCAGCAGACAACAGGTCTCTGGAAACACCATATATTTT
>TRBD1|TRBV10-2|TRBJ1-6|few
CASSEQGAVGSPLHF
TGCGCCAGCAGTGAACAGGGGGCTGTAGGTTCACCCCTCCACTTT
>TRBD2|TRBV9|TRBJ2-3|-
CASSVVAGDSDTQYF
TGTGCCAGCAGCGTTGTAGCGGGGGACTCAGATACGCAGTATTTT
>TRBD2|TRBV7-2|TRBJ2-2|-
CASSLQGAGANTGELFF
TGTGCCAGCAGCTTACAGGGCGCGGGGGCGAACACCGGGGAGCTGTTTTTT
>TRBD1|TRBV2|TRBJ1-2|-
CASSDRSTLDRVDGYTF
TGTGCCAGCAGTGATAGGAGTACGTTGGACAGGGTAGACGGCTACACCTTC
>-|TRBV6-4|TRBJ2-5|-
CARVPQGPSTKQETQYF
TGTGCCAGGGTCCCTCAGGGCCCCTCCACGAAACAAGAGACCCAGTACTTC
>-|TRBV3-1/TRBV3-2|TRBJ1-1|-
CASSQWTVEGEAFF
TGTGCCAGCAGCCAATGGACAGTTGAGGGGGAAGCTTTCTTT
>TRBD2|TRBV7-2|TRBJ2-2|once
CASSPTSGVTGELFF
TGTGCCAGCAGCCCAACTAGCGGGGTAACCGGGGAGCTGTTTTTT
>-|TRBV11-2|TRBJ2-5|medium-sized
CASSLETQGPSETQYF
TGTGCCAGCAGCTTAGAGACACAGGGTCCCTCAGAGACCCAGTACTTC
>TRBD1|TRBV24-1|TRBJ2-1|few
CATSDRTGYNEQFF
TGTGCCACCAGTGATCGGACAGGGTACAATGAGCAGTTCTTC
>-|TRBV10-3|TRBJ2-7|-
CAIRAVEGLYEQYF
TGTGCCATCAGGGCGGTAGAGGGTCTCTACGAGCAGTACTTC
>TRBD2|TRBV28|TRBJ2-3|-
CAARGLAGVSTDTQYF
TGTGCCGCCCGAGGACTAGCGGGGGTTAGCACAGATACGCAGTATTTT
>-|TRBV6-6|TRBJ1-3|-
CASSPRGYGNTIYF
TGTGCCAGCAGCCCTCGGGGGTACGGAAACACCATATATTTT
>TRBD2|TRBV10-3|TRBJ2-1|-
CAISELSGGVGEQFF
TGTGCCATCAGTGAGCTAAGCGGGGGGGTAGGTGAGCAGTTCTTC
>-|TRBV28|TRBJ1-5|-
CASRGRTHQPQHF
TGTGCCAGCAGGGGGCGTACGCATCAGCCCCAGCATTTT
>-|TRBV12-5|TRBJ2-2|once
CASGLVTQGLAGELFF
TGTGCTAGTGGTTTGGTCACACAGGGATTGGCCGGGGAGCTGTTTTTT
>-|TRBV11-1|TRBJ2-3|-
CASSLSGDTQYF
TGTGCCAGCAGCTTAAGCGGGGATACGCAGTATTTT
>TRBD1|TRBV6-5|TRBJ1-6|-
CATLTGYNSPLHF
TGTGCCACCCTGACAGGGTATAATTCACCCCTCCACTTT
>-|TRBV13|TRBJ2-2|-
CASSLAAPGAGELFF
TGTGCCAGCAGCTTAGCGGCTCCCGGGGCCGGGGAGCTGTTTTTT
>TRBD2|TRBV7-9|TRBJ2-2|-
CAGQSGSSELFF
TGTGCCGGACAAAGCGGGAGCTCCGAGCTGTTTTTT
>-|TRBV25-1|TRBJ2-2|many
CASMRNLGQSGELFF
TGTGCCAGCATGCGAAATTTAGGACAGTCCGGGGAGCTGTTTTTT
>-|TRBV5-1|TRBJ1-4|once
CASSPGRVNEKLFF
TGCGCCAGCAGCCCAGGGAGGGTGAATGAAAAACTGTTTTTT
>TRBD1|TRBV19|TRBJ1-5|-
CASSAGTGSNQPQHF
TGTGCCAGTAGTGCCGGGACAGGGAGCAATCAGCCCCAGCATTTT
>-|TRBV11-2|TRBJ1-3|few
CASSLGQGNTIYF
TGTGCCAGCAGCTTAGGGCAGGGAAACACCATATATTTT
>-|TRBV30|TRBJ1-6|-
CAWRGQGSGSPLHF
TGTGCCTGGAGGGGACAAGGTTCAGGATCACCCCTCCACTTT
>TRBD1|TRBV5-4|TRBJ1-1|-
CASSPDRVSSEAFF
TGTGCCAGCAGCCCCGACAGGGTTTCTTCTGAAGCTTTCTTT
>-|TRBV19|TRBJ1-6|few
CASNGNSPLHF
TGTGCCAGTAACGGTAATTCACCCCTCCACTTT
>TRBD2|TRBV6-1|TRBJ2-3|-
CASSERVSGRVTDTQYF
TGTGCCAGCAGTGAAAGAGTTAGCGGGAGGGTGACAGATACGCAGTATTTT
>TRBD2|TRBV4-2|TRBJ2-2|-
CASSLSGGDTGELFF
TGTGCCAGCAGCCTTAGCGGGGGGGACACCGGGGAGCTGTTTTTT
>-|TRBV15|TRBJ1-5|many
CATSREARQPQHF
TGTGCCACCAGCAGAGAGGCCCGTCAGCCCCAGCATTTT
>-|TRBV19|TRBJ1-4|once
CASSRGAVGNEKLFF
TGTGCCAGTAGTCGGGGGGCGGTCGGTAATGAAAAACTGTTTTTT
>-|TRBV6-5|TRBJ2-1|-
CASRGAPGENEQFF
TGTGCCAGCAGGGGAGCTCCAGGGGAAAATGAGCAGTTCTTC
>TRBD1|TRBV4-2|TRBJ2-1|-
CASSRDRGRLDEQFF
TGTGCCAGCAGCCGCGACAGGGGGCGATTAGATGAGCAGTTCTTC
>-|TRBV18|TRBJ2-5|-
CASSSGDQETQYF
TGTGCCAGCTCATCCGGGGACCAAGAGACCCAGTACTTC
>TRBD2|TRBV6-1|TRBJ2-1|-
CASSETSGGTYNEQFF
TGTGCCAGCAGTGAGACTAGCGGGGGAACTTACAATGAGCAGTTCTTC
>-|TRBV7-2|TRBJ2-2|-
CASSFSGTGELFF
TGTGCCAGCAGCTTTAGCGGCACCGGGGAGCTGTTTTTT
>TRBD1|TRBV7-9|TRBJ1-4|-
CASSHGDRGTNEKLFF
TGTGCCAGCAGCCATGGAGACAGGGGAACTAATGAAAAACTGTTTTTT
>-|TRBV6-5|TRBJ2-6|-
CASSQPSSGANVLTF
TGTGCCAGCTCTCAACCTAGCTCTGGGGCCAACGTCCTGACTTTC
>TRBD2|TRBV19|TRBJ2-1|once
CASRTSGRFNNEQFF
TGTGCCAGTAGAACGAGCGGGAGGTTCAACAATGAGCAGTTCTTC
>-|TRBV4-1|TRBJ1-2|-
CASSQVSVGSGNYGYTF
TGCGCCAGCAGCCAAGTTTCTGTGGGGAGCGGCAACTATGGCTACACCTTC
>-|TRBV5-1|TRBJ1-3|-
CASSLGLKGGQSGNTIYF
TGCGCCAGCAGCTTGGGGTTAAAAGGTGGACAGTCGGGAAACACCATATATTTT
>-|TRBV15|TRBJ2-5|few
CATSRDRGQETQYF
TGTGCCACCAGCAGAGATAGAGGCCAAGAGACCCAGTACTTC